This T cell receptor beta chain was obtained from a study of CD8+ T cells in alopecia areata. Study-level information: The study gave tofacitinib for 6 to 18 months, then 6 months off drug. Disease severity was quantified as SALT score of affected scalp area. General study results and limits: During tofacitinib treatment, many expanded lesional clones remained in scalp and blood. Expanded CD8+ clones among the top 100, as well as scalp clonality, were significantly decreased by tofacitinib.

J was trimmed by 1 base and V by 6 bases; bases with no gene match: 7. The germline CDR1 and CDR2 sequences are MNHEY and SVGAGI. CDR3 length equals 15 residues. In regard to this clone: Its antigen is still unknown.

Treatment in this sample: oral pan-JAK inhibitor, 5-10 mg twice daily. As the sequencing template, cDNA was produced by extracting RNA and reverse transcribing it. The protocol was immunoSEQ multiplex PCR, while the TCRdb copy is restricted to in-frame clones and leaves out a portion. In the table there are under 200,000 clones, less than 70% of which are singletons. The gene calls are TRBV6-5 and TRBJ1-1; 8 nucleotides match TRBD1. This material consisted of CD4+ T cells sorted from blood, taken at week 24, from a patient treated with tofacitinib. The clonotype originates from a human donor with alopecia areata. DNA for the CDR3: TGTGCCAGCAGCCGTCCCGGGACAGGGAACACTGAAGCTTTCTTT. Translation gives CASSRPGTGNTEAFF.